This entry features one T cell receptor (beta chain) sequence. The antigen remains undetermined. Germline assignment: CDR1 ENHRY and CDR2 SYGVKD. V was trimmed by 6 bases and J by 7 bases, leaving 7 bases between them. The CDR3 has 11 amino acids. The sample originates from a study of cytomegalovirus exposure and HLA in healthy donors. Overall study results and limits: The productive fraction for most TCR beta V segments was about 87% or about 30% in an earlier analysis. Listed as cytomegalovirus-associated were over 150 TCR beta chains.

Primers included in the PCR were 60 Vbeta and 13 Jbeta primers. TCRdb's table, derived via immunoSEQ multiplex PCR, lists solely in-frame clones and lacks some. The profile shows roughly 110,000 clones, 65% to 90% of them singletons. The chain is built from TRBV10-3 and TRBJ2-1; D perhaps matches TRBD1 (6 bases). The source is a man in his fifties in good health and CMV-seronegative. Sequences were obtained from PBMCs. The CDR3, as DNA: TGTGCCATCAGGGACAGAAATGAGCAGTTCTTC. Its translation: CAIRDRNEQFF.